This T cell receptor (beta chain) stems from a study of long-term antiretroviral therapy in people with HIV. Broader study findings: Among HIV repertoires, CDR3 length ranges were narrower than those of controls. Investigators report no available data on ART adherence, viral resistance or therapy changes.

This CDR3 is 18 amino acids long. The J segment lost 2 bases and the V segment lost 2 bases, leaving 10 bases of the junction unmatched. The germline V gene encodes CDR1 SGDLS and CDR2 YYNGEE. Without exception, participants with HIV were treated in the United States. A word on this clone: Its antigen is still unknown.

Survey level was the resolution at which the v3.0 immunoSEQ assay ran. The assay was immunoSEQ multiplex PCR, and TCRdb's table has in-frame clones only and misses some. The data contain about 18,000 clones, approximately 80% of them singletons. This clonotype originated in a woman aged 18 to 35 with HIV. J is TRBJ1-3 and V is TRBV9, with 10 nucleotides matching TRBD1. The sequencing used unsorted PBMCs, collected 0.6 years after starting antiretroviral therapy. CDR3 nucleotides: TGTGCCAGCAGCGTCCTGCCTGACAGGGGGCTCCCTGGAAACACCATATATTTT. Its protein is CASSVLPDRGLPGNTIYF.